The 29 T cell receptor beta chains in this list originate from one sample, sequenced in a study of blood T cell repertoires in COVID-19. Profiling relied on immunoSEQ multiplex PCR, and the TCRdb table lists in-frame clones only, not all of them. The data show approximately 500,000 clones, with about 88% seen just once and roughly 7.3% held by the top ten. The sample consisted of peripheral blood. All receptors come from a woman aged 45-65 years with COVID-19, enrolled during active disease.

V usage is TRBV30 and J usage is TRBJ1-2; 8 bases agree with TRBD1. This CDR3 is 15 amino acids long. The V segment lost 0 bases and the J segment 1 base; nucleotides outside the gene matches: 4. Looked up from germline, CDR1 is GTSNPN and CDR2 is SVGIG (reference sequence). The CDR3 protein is CAWSVSDRGNYGYTF. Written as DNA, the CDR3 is TGTGCCTGGAGTGTTAGCGACAGGGGTAACTATGGCTACACCTTC.

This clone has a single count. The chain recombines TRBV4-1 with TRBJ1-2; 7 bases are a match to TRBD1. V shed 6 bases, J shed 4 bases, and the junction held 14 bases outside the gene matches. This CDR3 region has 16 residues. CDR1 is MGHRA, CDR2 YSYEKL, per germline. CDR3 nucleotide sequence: TGCGCCAGCAGTAAGGAGGGAGCGGCAGGGGGCTATGGCTACACCTTC. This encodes CASSKEGAAGGYGYTF.

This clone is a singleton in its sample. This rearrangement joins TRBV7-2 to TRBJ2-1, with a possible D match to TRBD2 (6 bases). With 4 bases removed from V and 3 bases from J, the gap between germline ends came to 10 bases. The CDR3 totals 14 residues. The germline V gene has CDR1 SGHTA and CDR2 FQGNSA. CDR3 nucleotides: TGTGCCAGCAGCTGGGGACTCGACTACAATGAGCAGTTCTTC. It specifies CASSWGLDYNEQFF.

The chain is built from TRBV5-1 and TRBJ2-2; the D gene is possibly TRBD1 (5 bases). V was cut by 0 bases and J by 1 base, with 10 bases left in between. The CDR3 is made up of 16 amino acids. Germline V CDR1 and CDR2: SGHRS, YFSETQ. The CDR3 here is CASSLEVQGNTGELFF. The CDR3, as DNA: TGCGCCAGCAGCTTGGAAGTGCAGGGGAACACCGGGGAGCTGTTTTTT.

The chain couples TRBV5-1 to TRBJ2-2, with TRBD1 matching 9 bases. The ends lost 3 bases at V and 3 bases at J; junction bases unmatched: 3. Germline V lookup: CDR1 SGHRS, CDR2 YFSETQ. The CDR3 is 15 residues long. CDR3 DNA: TGCGCCAGCAGCTGGACAGGGGCGGACACCGGGGAGCTGTTTTTT. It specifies CASSWTGADTGELFF.

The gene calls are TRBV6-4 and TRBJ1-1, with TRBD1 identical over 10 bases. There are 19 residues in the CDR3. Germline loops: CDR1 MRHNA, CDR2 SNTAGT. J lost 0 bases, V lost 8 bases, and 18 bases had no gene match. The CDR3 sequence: CASLLPRDRGPSMNTEAFF. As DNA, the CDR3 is TGTGCCAGCCTTCTCCCCCGAGACAGGGGGCCCTCGATGAACACTGAAGCTTTCTTT.

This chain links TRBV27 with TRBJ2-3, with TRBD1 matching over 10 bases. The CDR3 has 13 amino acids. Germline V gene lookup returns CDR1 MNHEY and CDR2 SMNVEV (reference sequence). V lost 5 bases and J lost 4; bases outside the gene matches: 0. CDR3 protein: CASSGTGADTQYF. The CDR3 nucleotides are TGTGCCAGCAGTGGGACAGGGGCAGATACGCAGTATTTT.

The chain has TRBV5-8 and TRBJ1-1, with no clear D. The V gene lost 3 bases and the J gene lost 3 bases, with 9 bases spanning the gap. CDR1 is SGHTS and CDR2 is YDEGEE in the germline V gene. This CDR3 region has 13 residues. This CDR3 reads CASSSPRDTEAFF. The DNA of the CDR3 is TGTGCCAGCAGCTCCCCGCGGGACACTGAAGCTTTCTTT.

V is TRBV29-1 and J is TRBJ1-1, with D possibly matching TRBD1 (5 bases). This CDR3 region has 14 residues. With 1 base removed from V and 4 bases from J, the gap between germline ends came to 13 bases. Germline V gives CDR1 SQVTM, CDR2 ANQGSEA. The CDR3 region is CSVEGLGQGTEAFF. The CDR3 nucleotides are TGCAGCGTTGAAGGCCTCGGGCAGGGCACTGAAGCTTTCTTT.

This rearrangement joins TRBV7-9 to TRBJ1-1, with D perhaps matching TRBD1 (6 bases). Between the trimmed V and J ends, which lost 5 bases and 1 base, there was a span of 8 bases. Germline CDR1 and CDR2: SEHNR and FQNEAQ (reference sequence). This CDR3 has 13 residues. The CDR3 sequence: CASSIQGNTEAFF. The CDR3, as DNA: TGTGCCAGCAGCATACAGGGGAACACTGAAGCTTTCTTT. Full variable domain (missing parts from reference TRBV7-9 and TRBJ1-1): DTGVSQNPRHKITKRGQNVTFRCDPISEHNRLYWYRQTLGQGPEFLTYFQNEAQLEKSRLLSDRFSAERPKGSFSTLEIQRTEQGDSAMYLCASSIQGNTEAFFGQGTRLTVV.

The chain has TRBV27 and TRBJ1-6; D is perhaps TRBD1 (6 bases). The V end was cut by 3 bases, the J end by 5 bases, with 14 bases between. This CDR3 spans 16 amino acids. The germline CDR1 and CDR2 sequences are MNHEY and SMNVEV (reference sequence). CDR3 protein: CASSLATGDNNSPLHF. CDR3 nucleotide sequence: TGTGCCAGCAGTTTGGCGACAGGAGATAATAATTCACCCCTCCACTTT.

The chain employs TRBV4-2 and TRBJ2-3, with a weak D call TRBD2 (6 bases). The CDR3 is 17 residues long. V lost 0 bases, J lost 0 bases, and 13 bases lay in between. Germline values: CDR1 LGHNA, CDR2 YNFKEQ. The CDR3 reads CASSQDLTGDSTDTQYF. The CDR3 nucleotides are TGTGCCAGCAGCCAAGATCTAACGGGGGATAGCACAGATACGCAGTATTTT.

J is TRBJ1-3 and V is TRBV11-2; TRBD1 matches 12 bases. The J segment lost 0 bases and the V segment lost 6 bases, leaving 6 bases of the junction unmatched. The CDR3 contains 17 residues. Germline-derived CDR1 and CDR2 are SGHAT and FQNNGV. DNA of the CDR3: TGTGCCAGCAGTTTTCCGGGACAGGGGGCCTCTGGAAACACCATATATTTT. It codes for CASSFPGQGASGNTIYF.

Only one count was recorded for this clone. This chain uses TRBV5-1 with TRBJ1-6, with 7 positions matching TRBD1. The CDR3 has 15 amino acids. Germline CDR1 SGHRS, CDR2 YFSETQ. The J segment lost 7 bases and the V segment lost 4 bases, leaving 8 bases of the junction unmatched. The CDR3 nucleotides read TGCGCCAGCAGCCTGGACAGGCAAGGGAATTCACCCCTCCACTTT. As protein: CASSLDRQGNSPLHF.

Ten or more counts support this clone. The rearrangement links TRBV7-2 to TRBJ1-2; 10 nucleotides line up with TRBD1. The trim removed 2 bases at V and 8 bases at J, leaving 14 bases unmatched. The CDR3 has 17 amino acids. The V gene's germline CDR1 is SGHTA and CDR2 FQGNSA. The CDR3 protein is CASSLIGPGQGRSGYTF. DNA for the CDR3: TGTGCCAGCAGCTTAATAGGGCCGGGACAGGGGAGATCGGGCTACACCTTC.

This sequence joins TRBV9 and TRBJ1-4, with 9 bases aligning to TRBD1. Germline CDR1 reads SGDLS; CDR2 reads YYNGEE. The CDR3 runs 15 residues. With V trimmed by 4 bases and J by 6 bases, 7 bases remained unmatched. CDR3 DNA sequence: TGTGCCAGCAGCCTAGGGGACAGGGCCCATGAAAAACTGTTTTTT. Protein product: CASSLGDRAHEKLFF.

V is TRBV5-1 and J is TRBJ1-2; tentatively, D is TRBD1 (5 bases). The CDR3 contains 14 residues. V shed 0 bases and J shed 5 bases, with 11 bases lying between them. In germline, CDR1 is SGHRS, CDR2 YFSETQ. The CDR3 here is CASSLGSGTYGYTF. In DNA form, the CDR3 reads TGCGCCAGCAGCTTGGGGTCGGGGACTTATGGCTACACCTTC.

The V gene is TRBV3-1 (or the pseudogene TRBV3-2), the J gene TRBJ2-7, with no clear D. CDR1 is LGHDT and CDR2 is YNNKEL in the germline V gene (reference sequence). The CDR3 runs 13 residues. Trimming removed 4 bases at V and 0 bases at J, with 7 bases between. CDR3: CASSRPSSYEQYF. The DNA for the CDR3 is TGTGCCAGCAGCCGCCCGAGCTCCTACGAGCAGTACTTC.

Here the CDR3 DNA reads TGTGCCAGCAGTGAGGCAGGTCAGAACACTGAAGCTTTCTTT. Its protein is CASSEAGQNTEAFF. This rearrangement joins TRBV25-1 to TRBJ1-1; D is unresolved. V shed 3 bases and J shed 1 base, with 9 bases lying between them. Germline-derived CDR1 and CDR2 are MGHDK and SYGVNS. The CDR3 sequence is 14 residues long.

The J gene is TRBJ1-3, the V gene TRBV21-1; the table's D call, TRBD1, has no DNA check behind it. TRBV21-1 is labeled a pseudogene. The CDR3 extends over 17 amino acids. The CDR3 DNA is TGTGCCAGCAGCAGGACAGAATTCTACCATTCTGGAAACACCATATATTTT. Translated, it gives CASSRTEFYHSGNTIYF.

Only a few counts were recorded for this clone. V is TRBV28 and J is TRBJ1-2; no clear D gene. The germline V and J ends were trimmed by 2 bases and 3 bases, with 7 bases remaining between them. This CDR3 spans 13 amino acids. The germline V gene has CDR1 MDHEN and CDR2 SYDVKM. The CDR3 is CASSLGPDYGYTF. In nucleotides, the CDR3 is TGTGCCAGCAGTTTAGGCCCAGACTATGGCTACACCTTC.

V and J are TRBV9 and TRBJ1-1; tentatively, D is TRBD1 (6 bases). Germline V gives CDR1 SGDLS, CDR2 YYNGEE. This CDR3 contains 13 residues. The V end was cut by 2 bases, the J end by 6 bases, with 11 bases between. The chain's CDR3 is CASSVSGGAEAFF. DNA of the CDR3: TGTGCCAGCAGCGTTAGTGGGGGCGCTGAAGCTTTCTTT.

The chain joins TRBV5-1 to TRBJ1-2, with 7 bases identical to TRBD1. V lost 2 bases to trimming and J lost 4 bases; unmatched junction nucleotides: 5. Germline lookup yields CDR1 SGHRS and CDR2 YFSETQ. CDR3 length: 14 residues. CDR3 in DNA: TGCGCCAGCAGCTTAGAACAGGGGACCTATGGCTACACCTTC. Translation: CASSLEQGTYGYTF.

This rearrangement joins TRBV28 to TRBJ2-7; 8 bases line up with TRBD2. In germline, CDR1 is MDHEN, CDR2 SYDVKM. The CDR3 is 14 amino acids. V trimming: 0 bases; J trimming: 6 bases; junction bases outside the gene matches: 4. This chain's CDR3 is CASSLWPSGPEQYF. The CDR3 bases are TGTGCCAGCAGTTTATGGCCTAGCGGGCCCGAGCAGTACTTC.

The CDR3 bases are TGTGCCAGCAGTGAACGGCAGGGAATCGATCAGCCCCAGCATTTT. Protein product: CASSERQGIDQPQHF. V and J are TRBV2 and TRBJ1-5, with D perhaps matching TRBD1 (5 bases). From germline, CDR1 is SNHLY and CDR2 FYNNEI. V was cut by 2 bases and J by 5 bases, with 13 bases left in between. The CDR3 consists of 15 residues.

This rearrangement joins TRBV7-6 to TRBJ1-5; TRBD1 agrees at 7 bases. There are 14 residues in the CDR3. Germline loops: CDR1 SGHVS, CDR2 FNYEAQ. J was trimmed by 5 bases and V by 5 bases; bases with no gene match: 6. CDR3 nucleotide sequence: TGTGCCAGCAGCCTCAGACAGGGAGATCAGCCCCAGCATTTT. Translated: CASSLRQGDQPQHF.

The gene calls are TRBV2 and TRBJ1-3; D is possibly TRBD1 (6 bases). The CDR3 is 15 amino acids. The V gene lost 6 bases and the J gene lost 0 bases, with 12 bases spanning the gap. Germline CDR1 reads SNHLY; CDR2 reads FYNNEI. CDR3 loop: CASSPRGSSGNTIYF. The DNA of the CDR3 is TGTGCCAGCAGCCCTAGGGGGAGCTCTGGAAACACCATATATTTT. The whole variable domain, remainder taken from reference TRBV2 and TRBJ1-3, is EPEVTQTPSHQVTQMGQEVILRCVPISNHLYFYWYRQILGQKVEFLVSFYNNEISEKSEIFDDQFSVERPDGSNFTLKIRSTKLEDSAMYFCASSPRGSSGNTIYFGEGSWLTVV.

CDR3 amino acids: CASSVATGLAGAQFGYEQFF. DNA of the CDR3: TGTGCCAGCAGCGTAGCTACTGGACTAGCGGGGGCTCAATTCGGGTATGAGCAGTTCTTC. The chain carries TRBV9 and TRBJ2-1, with 13 bases identical to TRBD2. The CDR3 contains 20 residues. CDR1 is SGDLS, CDR2 YYNGEE, per germline. V dropped 0 bases and J dropped 8; count of bases not matched to a gene: 17.

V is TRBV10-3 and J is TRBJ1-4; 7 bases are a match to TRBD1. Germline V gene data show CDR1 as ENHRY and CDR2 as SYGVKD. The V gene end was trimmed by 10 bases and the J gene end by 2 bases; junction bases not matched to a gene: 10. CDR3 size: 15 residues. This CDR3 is CATTDPGQTNEKLFF. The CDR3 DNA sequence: TGTGCCACGACGGACCCGGGACAGACTAATGAAAAACTGTTTTTT.